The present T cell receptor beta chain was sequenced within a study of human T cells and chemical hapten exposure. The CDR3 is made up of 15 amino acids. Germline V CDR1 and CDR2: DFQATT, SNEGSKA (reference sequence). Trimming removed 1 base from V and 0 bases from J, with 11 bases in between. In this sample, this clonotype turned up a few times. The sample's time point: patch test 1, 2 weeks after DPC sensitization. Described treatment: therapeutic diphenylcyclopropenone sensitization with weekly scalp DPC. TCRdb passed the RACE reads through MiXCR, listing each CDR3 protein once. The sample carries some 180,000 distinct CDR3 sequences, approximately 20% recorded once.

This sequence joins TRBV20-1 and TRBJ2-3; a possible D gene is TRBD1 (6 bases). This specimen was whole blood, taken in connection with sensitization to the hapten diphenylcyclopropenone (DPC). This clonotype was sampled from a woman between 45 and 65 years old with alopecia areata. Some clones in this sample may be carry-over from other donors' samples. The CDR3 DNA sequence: TGCAGTGCTAGAGCCCCGCAGGGGAGCACAGATACGCAGTATTTT. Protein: CSARAPQGSTDTQYF.